The 19 T cell receptor beta chains below come from one sample, sequenced in a study of blood T cells in healthy people across ages. Sample-barcoded 5' priming and a J-beta primer mix drove a second PCR of roughly 6 to 12 cycles. TCRdb reprocessed the 5' RACE reads via MiXCR and lists one record per CDR3 protein. The sample has about 1.1 million distinct CDR3 sequences; 30% to 40% are singletons. Sequenced material: blood. Receptors were obtained from a man aged 18 to 29 in good health.

A few counts support this clonotype. V is TRBV20-1 and J is TRBJ1-2, with D tentatively TRBD1 (6 bases). Trimming shortened V by 1 base and J by 4 bases, and 13 bases separated the two germline ends. Per germline, CDR1 DFQATT and CDR2 SNEGSKA (reference sequence). The CDR3 has 14 residues. In DNA, the CDR3 is TGCAGTGCTAGAGGCCGGACAGTCCTCTATGGCTACACCTTC. It codes for CSARGRTVLYGYTF.

This chain links TRBV12-3 or TRBV12-4 with TRBJ2-7; no clear D. V was trimmed by 1 base and J by 7 bases, leaving 14 bases between them. There are 14 residues in the CDR3. This chain's CDR3 is CASSLVGRYNEQYF. In nucleotides, the CDR3 is TGTGCCAGCAGTTTAGTGGGCAGATACAATGAGCAGTACTTC.

The chain combines TRBV5-1 with TRBJ2-1, with D possibly matching TRBD2 (6 bases). V shed 2 bases and J shed 1 base, with 13 bases lying between them. Germline lookup yields CDR1 SGHRS and CDR2 YFSETQ. The CDR3 has 16 residues. CDR3 protein: CASSFGGPSSYNEQFF. CDR3 nucleotide sequence: TGCGCCAGCAGCTTCGGAGGGCCCTCTTCCTACAATGAGCAGTTCTTC.

This clonotype has only a few counts. V is TRBV12-3 or TRBV12-4 and J is TRBJ1-5; D remains ambiguous. This CDR3 has 14 residues. V gave up 7 bases and J gave up 3 bases, with 13 bases separating them. DNA for the CDR3: TGTGCCAGCACTTTCCACAGAAACAATCAGCCCCAGCATTTT. It translates to CASTFHRNNQPQHF.

This chain joins TRBV12-3 or TRBV12-4 and TRBJ2-1; 9 nucleotides line up with TRBD1. This CDR3 has 15 residues. With V trimmed by 3 bases and J by 4 bases, 4 bases remained unmatched. The CDR3 is CASSFTGQGYNEQFF. The DNA of the CDR3 is TGTGCCAGCAGTTTTACGGGACAGGGTTACAATGAGCAGTTCTTC.

The chain employs TRBV5-1 and TRBJ2-3; 7 bases are a match to TRBD1. The trim removed 4 bases at V and 0 bases at J, leaving 8 bases unmatched. Per the germline V gene, CDR1 is SGHRS and CDR2 is YFSETQ. CDR3 length: 16 amino acids. The CDR3 reads CASSPGDSSSTDTQYF. For the CDR3, the DNA is TGCGCCAGCAGCCCAGGGGACAGTTCTAGCACAGATACGCAGTATTTT.

On this clonotype: A much larger clone sits a single nucleotide away, making a read error possible. The V and J genes are TRBV5-1 and TRBJ1-1; the D gene is possibly TRBD1 (5 bases). The germline V gene encodes CDR1 SGHRS and CDR2 YFSETQ. V was pared by 2 bases and J by 4 bases, with 15 bases between. The CDR3 loop spans 15 amino acids. The CDR3 region is CASSFGAGLGTEAFF. The CDR3 DNA sequence: TGCGCCAGCAGCTTTGGGGCGGGTTTGGGCACTGAAGCTTTCTTT.

This clonotype was counted once. As DNA, the CDR3 is TGTGCCAGCAGCCGTAGGGCGGGAAATGAGCAGTTCTTC. Translated: CASSRRAGNEQFF. The chain uses TRBV11-3 and TRBJ2-1, with a possible D match to TRBD2 (6 bases). Germline lookup yields CDR1 SGHNT and CDR2 YENEEA. CDR3 length: 13 residues. V lost 5 bases and J lost 7, with 12 bases in between.

CDR3 nucleotides: TGTGCCAGTAGTATATCAGGGGGGAACACTGAAGCTTTCTTT. This codes for CASSISGGNTEAFF. V gene TRBV19 combines with J gene TRBJ1-1; 7 bases align to TRBD1. This CDR3 spans 14 amino acids. Germline CDR1 LNHDA, CDR2 SQIVND (reference sequence). V lost 2 bases and J lost 1; bases outside the gene matches: 1.

The chain carries TRBV3-1 and TRBJ1-1, with TRBD1 identical over 7 bases. Germline CDR1 reads LGHDT; CDR2 reads YNNKEL (reference sequence). This CDR3 is built from 15 residues. Trimming cost V 6 bases and J 4 bases; bases outside gene matches: 11. DNA of the CDR3: TGTGCCAGCAGTCTTACCGGGACAGCCTCCACTGAAGCTTTCTTT. Amino acids: CASSLTGTASTEAFF.

The rearrangement joins TRBV6-6 to TRBJ2-5; D is unresolved. The CDR3 covers 12 residues. V lost 0 bases and J 5 bases, leaving 4 bases between the germline ends. Germline V lookup: CDR1 MNHNY, CDR2 SVGAGI (reference sequence). CDR3 region: CASSYSWETQYF. CDR3 DNA: TGTGCCAGCAGTTACTCTTGGGAGACCCAGTACTTC.

The J gene is TRBJ2-7, the V gene TRBV9; TRBD1 matches at 7 bases. The V segment lost 0 bases and the J segment 5 bases; nucleotides outside the gene matches: 2. The germline gives CDR1 SGDLS, CDR2 YYNGEE. This CDR3 comprises 13 residues. The CDR3 coding sequence is TGTGCCAGCAGCGTAGGCGACAGGGACGAGCAGTACTTC. It is translated as CASSVGDRDEQYF.

This clonotype has at least ten counts. The gene calls are TRBV3-1 and TRBJ2-7; D unclear. The CDR3 runs 13 residues. Germline values: CDR1 LGHDT, CDR2 YNNKEL (reference sequence). Trimming removed 3 bases from V and 4 bases from J, with 10 bases in between. The CDR3 DNA reads TGTGCCAGCAGCCAGCTGTCTACTTACGAGCAGTACTTC. Translation gives CASSQLSTYEQYF.

The gene calls are TRBV20-1 and TRBJ1-1; D is unresolved. Germline CDR1 and CDR2: DFQATT and SNEGSKA (reference sequence). This CDR3 region has 11 residues. Trimming stripped 3 bases from V and 4 bases from J, with 6 bases between. DNA for the CDR3: TGCAGTGCTAGCTACAGCACTGAAGCTTTCTTT. Amino acid sequence: CSASYSTEAFF.

The chain uses TRBV7-2 and TRBJ1-1; D gene unclear. CDR3 length: 15 amino acids. Germline CDR1 is SGHTA and CDR2 is FQGNSA. V was clipped by 0 bases and J by 5 bases, with 13 bases between them. The CDR3 DNA sequence: TGTGCCAGCAGCTTAGCGCCCGGGGTTAGTACTGAAGCTTTCTTT. This gives the protein CASSLAPGVSTEAFF. Together with reference TRBV7-2 and TRBJ1-1, the CDR3 gives the full variable domain: GAGVSQSPSNKVTEKGKDVELRCDPISGHTALYWYRQSLGQGLEFLIYFQGNSAPDKSGLPSDRFSAERTGGSVSTLTIQRTQQEDSAVYLCASSLAPGVSTEAFFGQGTRLTVV.

This clonotype was seen a handful of times. The genes are TRBV2 and TRBJ2-7; 9 bases are a match to TRBD1. Germline trimming cut 3 bases from V and 5 bases from J; bases unmatched to any gene: 8. Germline V gene lookup returns CDR1 SNHLY and CDR2 FYNNEI. This CDR3 is 15 amino acids long. For the CDR3, the DNA is TGTGCCAGCAGTGATAGGGGACAGGGTATCCACGAGCAGTACTTC. Protein sequence: CASSDRGQGIHEQYF.

This clonotype was observed at least ten times. The rearrangement uses TRBV10-3 and TRBJ2-1; D not certain. This CDR3 is built from 14 residues. CDR1 and CDR2 from the germline V gene are ENHRY and SYGVKD. Trimming shortened V by 7 bases and J by 0 bases, and 10 bases separated the two germline ends. The CDR3 nucleotides read TGTGCCATCACCGACGGAAGCTCCTACAATGAGCAGTTCTTC. The encoded protein is CAITDGSSYNEQFF.

This clonotype was counted only a few times. This chain connects TRBV10-3 to TRBJ1-3; the D gene is possibly TRBD1 (5 bases). V was pared by 0 bases and J by 1 base, with 22 bases between. This CDR3 is built from 20 residues. Germline assignment: CDR1 ENHRY and CDR2 SYGVKD. This chain's CDR3 is CAISESRGDPGLRSGNTIYF. For the CDR3, the DNA is TGTGCCATCAGTGAGTCCCGAGGGGATCCTGGTCTGAGGTCTGGAAACACCATATATTTT.

The chain joins TRBV7-2 to TRBJ1-2, with 7 nucleotides matching TRBD1. Germline-derived CDR1 and CDR2 are SGHTA and FQGNSA. With 5 bases clipped from V and 8 bases from J, the junction kept 11 bases outside the gene matches. This CDR3 is built from 14 residues. CDR3 region: CASSRPDRVGGYTF. Here the CDR3 DNA reads TGTGCCAGCAGCCGTCCCGACAGGGTGGGAGGCTACACCTTC.